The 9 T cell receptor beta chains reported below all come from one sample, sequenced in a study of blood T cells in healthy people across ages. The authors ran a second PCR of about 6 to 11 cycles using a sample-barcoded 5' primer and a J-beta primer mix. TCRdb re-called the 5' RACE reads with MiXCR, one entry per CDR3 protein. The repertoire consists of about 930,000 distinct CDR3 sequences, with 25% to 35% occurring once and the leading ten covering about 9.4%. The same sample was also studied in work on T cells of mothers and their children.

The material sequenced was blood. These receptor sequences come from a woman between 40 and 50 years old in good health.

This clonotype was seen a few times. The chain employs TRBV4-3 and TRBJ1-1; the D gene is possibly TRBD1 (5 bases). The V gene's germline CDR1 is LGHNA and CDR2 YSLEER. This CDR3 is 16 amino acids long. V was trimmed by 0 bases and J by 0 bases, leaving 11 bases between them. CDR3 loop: CASSQERRGVNTEAFF. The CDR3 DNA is TGCGCCAGCAGCCAAGAGAGGAGGGGAGTGAACACTGAAGCTTTCTTT.

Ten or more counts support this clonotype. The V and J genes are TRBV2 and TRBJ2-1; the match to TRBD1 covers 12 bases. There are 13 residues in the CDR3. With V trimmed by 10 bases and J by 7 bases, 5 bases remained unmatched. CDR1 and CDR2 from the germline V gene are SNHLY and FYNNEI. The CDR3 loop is CAMGQGAKNEQFF. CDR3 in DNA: TGTGCCATGGGACAGGGGGCGAAGAATGAGCAGTTCTTC. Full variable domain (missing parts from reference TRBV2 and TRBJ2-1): EPEVTQTPSHQVTQMGQEVILRCVPISNHLYFYWYRQILGQKVEFLVSFYNNEISEKSEIFDDQFSVERPDGSNFTLKIRSTKLEDSAMYFCAMGQGAKNEQFFGPGTRLTVL.

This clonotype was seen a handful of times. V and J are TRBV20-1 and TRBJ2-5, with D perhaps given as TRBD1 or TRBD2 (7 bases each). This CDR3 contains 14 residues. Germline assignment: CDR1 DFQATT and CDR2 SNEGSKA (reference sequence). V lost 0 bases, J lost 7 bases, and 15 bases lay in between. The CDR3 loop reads CSARDQGGGGTQYF. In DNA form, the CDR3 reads TGCAGTGCTAGAGATCAGGGGGGGGGAGGGACCCAGTACTTC.

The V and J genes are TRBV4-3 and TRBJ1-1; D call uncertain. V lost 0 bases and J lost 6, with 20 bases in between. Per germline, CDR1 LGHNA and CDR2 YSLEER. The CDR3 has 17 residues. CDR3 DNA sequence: TGCGCCAGCAGCCAAGATCGTGGGAGGCCCCGGGAGGCTGAAGCTTTCTTT. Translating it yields CASSQDRGRPREAEAFF.

CDR3 sequence: CSGPYRGTEAFF. CDR3 sequence (DNA): TGCAGTGGACCCTACCGAGGAACTGAAGCTTTCTTT. The chain uses TRBV20-1 and TRBJ1-1; D is undetermined. Germline CDR1 DFQATT, CDR2 SNEGSKA (reference sequence). V lost 7 bases and J lost 5, with 14 bases in between. The CDR3 sequence is 12 residues long.

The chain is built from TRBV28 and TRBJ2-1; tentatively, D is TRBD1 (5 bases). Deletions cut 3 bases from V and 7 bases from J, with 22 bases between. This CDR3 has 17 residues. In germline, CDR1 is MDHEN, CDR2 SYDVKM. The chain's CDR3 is CASSFLPLLGRVNEQFF. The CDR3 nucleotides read TGTGCCAGCAGTTTTCTTCCCCTTTTGGGCAGGGTAAATGAGCAGTTCTTC. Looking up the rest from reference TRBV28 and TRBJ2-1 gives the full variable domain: DVKVTQSSRYLVKRTGEKVFLECVQDMDHENMFWYRQDPGLGLRLIYFSYDVKMKEKGDIPEGYSVSREKKERFSLILESASTNQTSMYLCASSFLPLLGRVNEQFFGPGTRLTVL.

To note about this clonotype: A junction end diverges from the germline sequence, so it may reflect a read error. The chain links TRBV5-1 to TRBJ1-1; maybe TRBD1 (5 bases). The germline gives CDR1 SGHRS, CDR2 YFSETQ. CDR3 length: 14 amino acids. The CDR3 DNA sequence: TGCGCCATCAGCTTCAGGGTGATGAACACTGAAGCTTTCTTT. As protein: CAISFRVMNTEAFF.

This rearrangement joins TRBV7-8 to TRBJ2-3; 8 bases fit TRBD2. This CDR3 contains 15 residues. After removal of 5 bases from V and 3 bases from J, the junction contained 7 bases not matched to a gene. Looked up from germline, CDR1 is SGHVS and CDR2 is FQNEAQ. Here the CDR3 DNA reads TGTGCCAGCAGCCCCCCCGGGAGGGGAACAGATACGCAGTATTTT. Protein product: CASSPPGRGTDTQYF.

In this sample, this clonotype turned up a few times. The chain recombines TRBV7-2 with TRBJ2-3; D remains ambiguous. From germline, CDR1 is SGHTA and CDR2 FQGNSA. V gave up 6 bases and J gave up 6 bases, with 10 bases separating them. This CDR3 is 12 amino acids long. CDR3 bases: TGTGCCAGCAGACTCGACCTGGATACGCAGTATTTT. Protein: CASRLDLDTQYF.